The 12 T cell receptor beta chains listed next were all sequenced from one sample in a study of vaccination and CD4 T cells after COVID-19. These receptors have no known antigen. Treatment meaning: 10-day PBMC culture with coronavirus spike peptide pools or control peptides (ViraFEST assay). The Oncomine TCR Beta short-read assay was applied to DNA of cultured CD4+ T cells. TCRdb reprocessed the PCR reads with MiXCR, giving one entry per CDR3 protein. The sample gives 9,000 to 13,000 distinct CDR3 sequences, under 60% of which show up once; about a fifth is in the top ten. Sequenced sample: CD4+ T cells from blood, cultured in vitro. These receptors came from a human donor who had recovered from COVID-19.

This sequence joins TRBV19 and TRBJ1-2; TRBD1 agrees at 7 bases. The CDR3 runs to 13 residues. V lost 5 bases, J lost 7 bases, and 7 bases stayed unmatched. Germline lookup yields CDR1 LNHDA and CDR2 SQIVND (reference sequence). This chain's CDR3 is CASSPTGEVGYTF. CDR3 DNA: TGTGCCAGTAGTCCCACAGGGGAGGTTGGCTACACCTTC.

The table lists this clonotype with a few counts. The chain couples TRBV7-9 to TRBJ1-2, with 7 bases lining up with TRBD1. The V and J ends lost 4 bases and 4 bases, in that order; junction bases with no gene match: 9. CDR1 and CDR2 (germline): SEHNR, FQNEAQ (reference sequence). This CDR3 has 15 residues. CDR3 loop: CASSSIRDSIYGYTF. The CDR3 coding sequence is TGTGCCAGCAGCTCAATCCGGGACAGCATCTATGGCTACACCTTC.

The sample holds a few counts of this clonotype. The chain recombines TRBV27 with TRBJ1-6, with D tentatively TRBD1 (6 bases). Deletions cut 5 bases from V and 7 bases from J, with 12 bases between. Germline CDR1 and CDR2: MNHEY and SMNVEV (reference sequence). The CDR3 extends over 14 amino acids. The CDR3 loop is CASSKQGQNSPLHF. CDR3 DNA sequence: TGTGCCAGCAGTAAACAGGGTCAGAATTCACCCCTCCACTTT.

J is TRBJ2-3 and V is TRBV12-3 or TRBV12-4, with TRBD2 matching 13 bases. Losses at the gene ends were 5 bases for V and 2 bases for J; bases not matched to a gene: 4. The CDR3 consists of 16 residues. The CDR3 bases are TGTGCCAGCAGTAGGACTAGCGGGGGCTACACAGATACGCAGTATTTT. Encoded protein: CASSRTSGGYTDTQYF.

V usage is TRBV19 and J usage is TRBJ2-7; D not resolved. CDR1 and CDR2 from the germline V gene are LNHDA and SQIVND (reference sequence). The V end was cut by 5 bases, the J end by 5 bases, with 13 bases between. The CDR3 has 13 amino acids. The CDR3 nucleotides are TGTGCCAGTAGTCCCCTCGGCCAACACGAGCAGTACTTC. This encodes CASSPLGQHEQYF.

The chain has TRBV11-2 and TRBJ2-3, with D maybe TRBD1 (5 bases). The CDR3 loop spans 17 amino acids. CDR1 is SGHAT and CDR2 is FQNNGV in the germline V gene. Trimming shortened V by 5 bases and J by 0 bases, and 18 bases separated the two germline ends. The CDR3 protein is CASSLTPQGPSTDTQYF. CDR3 in DNA: TGTGCCAGCAGCCTAACTCCTCAGGGTCCTAGCACAGATACGCAGTATTTT.

This chain connects TRBV6-1 to TRBJ1-1; 8 bases fit TRBD1. V gave up 6 bases and J gave up 0 bases; unmatched junction bases: 6. The V gene's germline CDR1 is MNHNS and CDR2 SASEGT. The CDR3 has 15 residues. CDR3 region: CASSGAGGLNTEAFF. The DNA of the CDR3 is TGTGCCAGCAGCGGAGCAGGGGGCCTGAACACTGAAGCTTTCTTT.

By share, this clonotype ranks as large. The chain couples TRBV11-3 to TRBJ1-5; no firm D call. Between the trimmed V and J ends, which lost 1 base and 0 bases, there was a span of 13 bases. Germline V gene lookup returns CDR1 SGHNT and CDR2 YENEEA. This CDR3 contains 17 residues. The CDR3 sequence: CASSLGKKENSNQPQHF. The DNA for the CDR3 is TGTGCCAGCAGCTTAGGGAAAAAGGAGAATAGCAATCAGCCCCAGCATTTT.

This chain links TRBV5-1 with TRBJ1-2; D is possibly TRBD1 (5 bases). The CDR3 sequence is 14 residues long. CDR1 and CDR2 from the germline V gene are SGHRS and YFSETQ. The V and J ends lost 4 bases and 8 bases respectively, with 18 bases between them. In nucleotides, the CDR3 is TGCGCCAGCAGCCCCGAGGGGCAGCCCGAGGGCTACACCTTC. Translation gives CASSPEGQPEGYTF.

V is TRBV12-3 or TRBV12-4 and J is TRBJ2-7; D might be TRBD2 (6 bases). V gave up 7 bases and J gave up 6 bases, with 19 bases separating them. This CDR3 region has 14 residues. The DNA for the CDR3 is TGTGCCAGCACACGAGACTTAGGAGGGCTCGAGCAGTACTTC. It yields the protein CASTRDLGGLEQYF.

Here the CDR3 DNA reads TGTGCCAGCAGTCGGACTAGCGGGGGGTTACGACAAGAGACCCAGTACTTC. Protein product: CASSRTSGGLRQETQYF. The genes are TRBV6-1 and TRBJ2-5; 14 nucleotides line up with TRBD2. The J segment lost 2 bases and the V segment lost 5 bases, leaving 7 bases of the junction unmatched. The germline V gene encodes CDR1 MNHNS and CDR2 SASEGT. The CDR3 spans 17 residues.

This rearrangement joins TRBV11-3 to TRBJ2-3, with a weak D call TRBD1 (5 bases). The CDR3 spans 17 residues. V gave up 6 bases and J gave up 5 bases, with 24 bases separating them. Germline V gene sequence: CDR1 SGHNT, CDR2 YENEEA. The CDR3 nucleotides are TGTGCCAGCAGTCCTTACTGGCCTAGTCCGGACAAAGATACGCAGTATTTT. This encodes CASSPYWPSPDKDTQYF.